These T cell receptor beta chains were read from a single sample in a study of T cell responses to AZD1222 COVID-19 vaccine. Some clones are missing from TCRdb's copy, which holds only in-frame ones; the method was immunoSEQ multiplex PCR. The sample records about 180,000 clones, over 85% being singletons. Specimen: peripheral blood, collected 28 days after the second dose of the MenACWY control vaccine. These receptor sequences come from an adult who received the MenACWY meningococcal vaccine as a control. Both conserved end residues are part of each CDR3. D genes are given only for firm matches. Only part of the rows carry a size: once, few, many, or a class if the clone is expanded.

cdr3_length	v_call	j_call	d_call	clone_size	cdr3_aa
15	TRBV5-1	TRBJ1-4	TRBD1	.	CASSPTGATNEKLFF
15	TRBV7-6	TRBJ2-5	TRBD2	.	CASSSSSGNQETQYF
12	TRBV5-1	TRBJ1-6	.	.	CASSTENSPLHF
14	TRBV3-1/TRBV3-2	TRBJ1-5	.	.	CASSRAAGVQPQHF
15	TRBV30	TRBJ1-3	.	.	CAWSRGSSSGNTIYF
16	TRBV10-3	TRBJ1-3	.	.	CAISEALGSSGNTIYF
15	TRBV4-1	TRBJ1-5	.	once	CASSQDGVGNQPQHF
13	TRBV11-2	TRBJ1-2	.	.	CASSFGRGSGYTF
15	TRBV7-9	TRBJ2-5	.	.	CASSLGRAIRETQYF
14	TRBV3-1/TRBV3-2	TRBJ1-2	.	.	CASSRGGSNYGYTF
13	TRBV7-3	TRBJ1-1	.	.	CASSPGSDTEAFF
14	TRBV19	TRBJ1-2	.	once	CASSTLDTTYRYTF
13	TRBV5-8	TRBJ1-5	TRBD1	.	CASNQGGNQPQHF
12	TRBV6-1	TRBJ1-5	TRBD1	.	CASSEAGQGKHF
14	TRBV30	TRBJ1-4	.	.	CAWSVDPFDEKLFF
13	TRBV19	TRBJ1-5	.	.	CASRSGEWQPQHF
16	TRBV5-4	TRBJ2-7	TRBD1	.	CASSLGGQRYTYEQYF
14	TRBV12-5	TRBJ1-1	.	.	CASGPPNSVAEAFF
14	TRBV18	TRBJ1-5	.	.	CASSPRDQDQPQHF
16	TRBV24-1	TRBJ1-2	TRBD1	.	CATSVLRDSIYYGYTF
15	TRBV19	TRBJ1-5	.	.	CASSTPGRGNQPQHF
16	TRBV5-4	TRBJ2-2	.	.	CASSSDFKLNTGELFF
14	TRBV7-3	TRBJ2-2	.	.	CASSLGLGTGELFF
16	TRBV19	TRBJ1-6	.	.	CASKTSPGHNNSPLHF
14	TRBV6-6	TRBJ1-5	TRBD1	.	CASFEGARNQPQHF
15	TRBV27	TRBJ2-1	TRBD1	.	CASSVDRASYNEQFF
16	TRBV6-2/TRBV6-3	TRBJ2-7	.	.	CASSYPLWAGTSEQYF
12	TRBV6-5	TRBJ1-2	.	.	CASSSDKGGYTF
12	TRBV29-1	TRBJ1-5	.	.	CSVRSGNQPQHF
17	TRBV4-1	TRBJ1-2	TRBD1	.	CASSQDWLGQQNYGYTF
12	TRBV3-1/TRBV3-2	TRBJ1-2	.	.	CASSQEGYGYTF
14	TRBV11-2	TRBJ1-2	.	.	CASSLSTGTYGYTF
11	TRBV12-3/TRBV12-4	TRBJ1-1	.	.	CASTLNTEAFF
14	TRBV6-2/TRBV6-3	TRBJ1-2	.	.	CASSPPGSRAGYTF
16	TRBV5-1	TRBJ1-2	.	.	CASSLRGSGTHYGYTF
16	TRBV3-1/TRBV3-2	TRBJ1-6	TRBD1	once	CASSLRQGAGNSPLHF
15	TRBV5-1	TRBJ2-5	.	once	CASSLGAGEQETQYF
16	TRBV28	TRBJ1-5	.	.	CASSLDSPRDHQPQHF
13	TRBV4-1	TRBJ1-2	.	.	CASSQDRGRDNTF
17	TRBV18	TRBJ1-4	.	.	CASSPLSGDTNNEKLFF
15	TRBV7-9	TRBJ2-7	.	.	CASSLTAGRDAGGYF
15	TRBV5-8	TRBJ1-5	.	.	CASSLGQLSNQPQHF
13	TRBV19	TRBJ2-7	TRBD1	.	CASSRQGGYEQYF
12	TRBV19	TRBJ1-6	.	.	CASSGFNSPLHF
13	TRBV6-4	TRBJ2-3	.	.	CASSDSWTDTQYF
15	TRBV7-2	TRBJ2-6	.	once	CASSSQRSGANVLTF
15	TRBV7-2	TRBJ1-1	.	.	CASSLAGARNTEAFF
13	TRBV30	TRBJ1-5	TRBD1	.	CAWEQGVGQPQHF
16	TRBV19	TRBJ1-5	TRBD1	.	CASKDRGGQSSQPQHF
20	TRBV7-8	TRBJ2-1	TRBD2	.	CASSNRGLAGELMIQNEQFF
17	TRBV19	TRBJ1-6	TRBD1	.	CASSRTNPGQGGSPLHF
14	TRBV30	TRBJ1-2	TRBD1	.	CAWSVNRGESGYTF
15	TRBV27	TRBJ1-6	.	.	CASSPPTQGNSPLHF
16	TRBV19	TRBJ2-1	TRBD2	.	CASRGSGASSYNEQFF
14	TRBV19	TRBJ1-2	.	.	CASSISARNFGYTF
15	TRBV7-8	TRBJ1-5	.	.	CASSSSGISNQPQHF
13	TRBV12-3/TRBV12-4	TRBJ1-2	TRBD1	.	CASSRDRAAGYTF
17	TRBV30	TRBJ1-6	.	.	CAWIPVGGLLYNSPLHF